The 5 T cell receptor beta chains below come from one sample, sequenced in a study of cytomegalovirus exposure and HLA in healthy donors. PCR used 60 Vbeta primers and 13 Jbeta primers. TCRdb's copy holds only in-frame clones and misses some; the assay was immunoSEQ multiplex PCR. Among fewer than 150,000 clones, about four fifths were seen once, and the ten largest hold roughly 2.8%. Sample: PBMCs. These receptors came from a male donor in good health and CMV-seronegative.

The genes are TRBV28 and TRBJ1-5, with D hard to call. With 4 bases removed from V and 5 bases from J, the gap between germline ends came to 9 bases. This CDR3 comprises 13 residues. Germline-derived CDR1 and CDR2 are MDHEN and SYDVKM. The CDR3: CASSSYTDQPQHF. In nucleotides, the CDR3 is TGTGCCAGCAGTTCATACACCGATCAGCCCCAGCATTTT.

The genes are TRBV27 and TRBJ1-1, with 10 bases matching TRBD1. Germline values: CDR1 MNHEY, CDR2 SMNVEV (reference sequence). The CDR3 runs to 15 residues. Trimming took 3 bases from V and 4 from J; bases not matched to a gene: 5. In DNA form, the CDR3 reads TGTGCCAGCAGTTTCCTTGGACAGGGGGGCACTGAAGCTTTCTTT. Translated, it gives CASSFLGQGGTEAFF.

This clone was recorded once. The chain links TRBV4-2 to TRBJ2-7; D is perhaps TRBD1 (6 bases). From germline, CDR1 is LGHNA and CDR2 YNFKEQ. This CDR3 is 14 amino acids long. Trimming pared 6 bases from V and 1 base from J, leaving 13 bases between. The CDR3 region is CASSILQGSYEQYF. The CDR3 coding sequence is TGTGCCAGCAGTATACTCCAGGGGTCCTACGAGCAGTACTTC.

V usage is TRBV6-6 and J usage is TRBJ1-5, with a possible D match to TRBD1 (5 bases). The CDR3 length is 16 residues. Trimming stripped 4 bases from V and 0 bases from J, with 13 bases between. CDR1 and CDR2 (germline): MNHNY, SVGAGI (reference sequence). The CDR3 nucleotides read TGTGCCAGCAGTTCCCCGGCAGGGTATAGCAATCAGCCCCAGCATTTT. It is translated as CASSSPAGYSNQPQHF.

The rearrangement joins TRBV7-2 to TRBJ1-2, with D uncertain. The V gene lost 3 bases and the J gene lost 6 bases, with 11 bases spanning the gap. This CDR3 is 13 amino acids long. In germline, CDR1 is SGHTA, CDR2 FQGNSA. CDR3 sequence reads: CASSFGLSNGYTF. As DNA, the CDR3 is TGTGCCAGCAGCTTTGGGCTTTCTAATGGCTACACCTTC.